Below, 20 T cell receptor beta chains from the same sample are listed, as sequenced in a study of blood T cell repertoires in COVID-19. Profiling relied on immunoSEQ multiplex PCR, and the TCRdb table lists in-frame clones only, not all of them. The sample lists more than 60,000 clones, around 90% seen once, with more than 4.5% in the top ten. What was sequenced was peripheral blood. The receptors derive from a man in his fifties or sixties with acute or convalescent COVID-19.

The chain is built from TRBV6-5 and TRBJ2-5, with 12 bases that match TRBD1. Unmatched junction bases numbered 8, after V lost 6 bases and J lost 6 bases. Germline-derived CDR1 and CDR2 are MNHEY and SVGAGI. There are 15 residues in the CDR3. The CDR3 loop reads CASRSGTGGVKTQYF. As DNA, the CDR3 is TGTGCCAGCAGGTCCGGGACAGGGGGCGTGAAGACCCAGTACTTC.

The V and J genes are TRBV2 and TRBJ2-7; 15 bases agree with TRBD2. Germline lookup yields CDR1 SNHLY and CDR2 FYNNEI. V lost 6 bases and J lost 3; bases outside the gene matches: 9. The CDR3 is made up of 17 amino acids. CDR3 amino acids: CASRDSGLAGGVYEQYF. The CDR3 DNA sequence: TGTGCCAGCAGAGACTCCGGACTAGCGGGAGGGGTCTACGAGCAGTACTTC.

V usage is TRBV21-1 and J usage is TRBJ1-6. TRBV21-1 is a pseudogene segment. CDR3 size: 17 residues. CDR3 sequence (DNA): TGTGCCAGCAGCAAATGCCCTAGATGGGTTGTAAATTCACCCCTCCACTTT. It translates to CASSKCPRWVVNSPLHF.

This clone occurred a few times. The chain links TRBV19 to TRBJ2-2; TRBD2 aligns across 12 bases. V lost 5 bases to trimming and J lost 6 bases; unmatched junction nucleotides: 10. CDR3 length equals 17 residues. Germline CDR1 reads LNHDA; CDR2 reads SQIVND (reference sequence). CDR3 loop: CASSLGLAGRGAGELFF. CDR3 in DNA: TGTGCCAGTAGTCTCGGACTAGCGGGGCGCGGGGCCGGGGAGCTGTTTTTT.

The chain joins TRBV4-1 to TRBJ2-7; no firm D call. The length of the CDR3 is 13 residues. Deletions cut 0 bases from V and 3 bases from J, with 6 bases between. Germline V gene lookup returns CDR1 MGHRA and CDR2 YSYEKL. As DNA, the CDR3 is TGCGCCAGCAGCCAAGACGACTTCTACGAGCAGTACTTC. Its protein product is CASSQDDFYEQYF.

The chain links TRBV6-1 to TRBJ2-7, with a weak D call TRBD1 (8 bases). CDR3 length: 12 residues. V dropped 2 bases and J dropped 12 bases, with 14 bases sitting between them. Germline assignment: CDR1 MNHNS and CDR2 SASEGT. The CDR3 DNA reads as TGTGCCAGCAGTGAAAGGGGAGGGACAGGGTACTTC. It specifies CASSERGGTGYF.

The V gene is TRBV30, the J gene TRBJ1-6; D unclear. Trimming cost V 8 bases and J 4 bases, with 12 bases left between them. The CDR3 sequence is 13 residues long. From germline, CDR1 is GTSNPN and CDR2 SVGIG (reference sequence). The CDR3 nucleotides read TGTGCCGCAGGAGGCTTTTATAATTCACCCCTCCACTTT. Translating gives CAAGGFYNSPLHF.

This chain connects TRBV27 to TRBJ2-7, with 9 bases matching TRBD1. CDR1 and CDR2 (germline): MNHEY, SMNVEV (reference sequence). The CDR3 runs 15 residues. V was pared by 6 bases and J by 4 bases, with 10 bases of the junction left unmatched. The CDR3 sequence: CASSPGTGQAYEQYF. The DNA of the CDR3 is TGTGCCAGCAGCCCCGGGACAGGGCAAGCTTACGAGCAGTACTTC.

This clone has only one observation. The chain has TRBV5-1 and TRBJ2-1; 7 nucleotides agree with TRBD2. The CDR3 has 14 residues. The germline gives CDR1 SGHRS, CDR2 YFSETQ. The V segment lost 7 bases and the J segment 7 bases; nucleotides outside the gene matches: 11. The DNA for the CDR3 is TGCGCCAGCGGACGGGGGGAGGGAGGTAATGAGCAGTTCTTC. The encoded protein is CASGRGEGGNEQFF.

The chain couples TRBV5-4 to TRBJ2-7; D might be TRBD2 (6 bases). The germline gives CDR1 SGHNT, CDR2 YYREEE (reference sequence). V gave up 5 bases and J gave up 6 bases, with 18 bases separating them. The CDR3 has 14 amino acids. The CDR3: CASSFRTNPLEQYF. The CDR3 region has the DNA TGTGCCAGCAGTTTCCGGACTAATCCCCTCGAGCAGTACTTC. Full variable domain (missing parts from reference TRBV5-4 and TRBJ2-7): ETGVTQSPTHLIKTRGQQVTLRCSSQSGHNTVSWYQQALGQGPQFIFQYYREEENGRGNFPPRFSGLQFPNYSSELNVNALELDDSALYLCASSFRTNPLEQYFGPGTRLTVT.

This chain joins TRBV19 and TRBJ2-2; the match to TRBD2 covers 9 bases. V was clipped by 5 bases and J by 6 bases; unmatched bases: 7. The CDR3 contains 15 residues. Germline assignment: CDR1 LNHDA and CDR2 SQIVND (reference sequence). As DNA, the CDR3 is TGTGCCAGTAGTGTTAGCGGGAGAATAGCCGGGGAGCTGTTTTTT. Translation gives CASSVSGRIAGELFF. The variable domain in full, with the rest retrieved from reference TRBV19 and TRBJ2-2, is DGGITQSPKYLFRKEGQNVTLSCEQNLNHDAMYWYRQDPGQGLRLIYYSQIVNDFQKGDIAEGYSVSREKKESFPLTVTSAQKNPTAFYLCASSVSGRIAGELFFGEGSRLTVL.

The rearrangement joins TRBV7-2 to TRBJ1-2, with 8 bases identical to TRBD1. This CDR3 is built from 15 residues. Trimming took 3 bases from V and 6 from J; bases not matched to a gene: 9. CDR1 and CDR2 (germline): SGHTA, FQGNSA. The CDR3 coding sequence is TGTGCCAGCAGCTTTGCAGGACAGGGTATCAATGGCTACACCTTC. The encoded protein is CASSFAGQGINGYTF.

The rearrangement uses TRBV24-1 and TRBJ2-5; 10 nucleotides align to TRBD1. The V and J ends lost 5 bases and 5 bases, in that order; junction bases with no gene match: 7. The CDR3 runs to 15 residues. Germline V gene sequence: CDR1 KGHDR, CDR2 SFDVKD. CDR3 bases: TGTGCCACCAGTGCATCGACAGGGGGCCGGGAGACCCAGTACTTC. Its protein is CATSASTGGRETQYF.

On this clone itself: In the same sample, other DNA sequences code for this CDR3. The CDR3 bases are TGTGCCAGCAGTTACTCGGGACAGGGGATTTACGAGCAGTACTTC. Translation: CASSYSGQGIYEQYF. The rearrangement links TRBV6-5 to TRBJ2-7; 10 bases match TRBD1. J gave up 4 bases and V 0 bases, and 3 bases lay outside the gene matches. Germline V CDR1 and CDR2: MNHEY, SVGAGI. The length of the CDR3 is 15 residues.

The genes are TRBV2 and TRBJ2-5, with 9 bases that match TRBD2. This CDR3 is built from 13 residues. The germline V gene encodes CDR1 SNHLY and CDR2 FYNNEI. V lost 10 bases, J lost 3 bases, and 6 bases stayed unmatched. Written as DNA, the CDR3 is TGTGCCACCATTGGACTAGCGAAAGAGACCCAGTACTTC. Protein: CATIGLAKETQYF. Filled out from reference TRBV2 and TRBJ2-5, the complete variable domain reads EPEVTQTPSHQVTQMGQEVILRCVPISNHLYFYWYRQILGQKVEFLVSFYNNEISEKSEIFDDQFSVERPDGSNFTLKIRSTKLEDSAMYFCATIGLAKETQYFGPGTRLLVL.

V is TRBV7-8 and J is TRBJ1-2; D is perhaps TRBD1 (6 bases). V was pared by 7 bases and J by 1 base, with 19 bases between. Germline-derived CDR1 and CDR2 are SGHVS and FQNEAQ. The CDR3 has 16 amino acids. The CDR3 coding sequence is TGTGCCAGCATCCGCGGACAGCCATACCATAACTATGGCTACACCTTC. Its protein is CASIRGQPYHNYGYTF.

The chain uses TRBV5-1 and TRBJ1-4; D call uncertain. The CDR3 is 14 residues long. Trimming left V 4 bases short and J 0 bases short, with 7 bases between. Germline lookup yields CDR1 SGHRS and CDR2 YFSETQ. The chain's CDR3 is CASSMVATNEKLFF. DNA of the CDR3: TGCGCCAGCAGCATGGTCGCAACTAATGAAAAACTGTTTTTT.

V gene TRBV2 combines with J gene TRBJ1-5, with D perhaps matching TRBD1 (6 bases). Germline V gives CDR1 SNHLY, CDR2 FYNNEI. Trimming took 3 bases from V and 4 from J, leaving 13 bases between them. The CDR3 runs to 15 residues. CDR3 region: CASSDQGTGNQPQHF. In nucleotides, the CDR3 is TGTGCCAGCAGTGATCAGGGTACAGGGAATCAGCCCCAGCATTTT.

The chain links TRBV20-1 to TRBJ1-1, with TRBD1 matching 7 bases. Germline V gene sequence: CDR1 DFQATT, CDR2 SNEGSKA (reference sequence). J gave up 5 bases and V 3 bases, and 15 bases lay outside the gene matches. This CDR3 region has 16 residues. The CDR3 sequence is CSASIGTAGGGTEAFF. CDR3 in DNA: TGCAGTGCTAGTATTGGGACAGCGGGGGGAGGGACTGAAGCTTTCTTT.

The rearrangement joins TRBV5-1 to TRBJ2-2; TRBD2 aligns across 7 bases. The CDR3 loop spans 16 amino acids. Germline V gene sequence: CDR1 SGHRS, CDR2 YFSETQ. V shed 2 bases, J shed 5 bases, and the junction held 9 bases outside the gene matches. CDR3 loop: CASSLTGTTVTGELFF. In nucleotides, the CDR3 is TGCGCCAGCAGCTTAACCGGGACTACCGTTACCGGGGAGCTGTTTTTT.